The rows below give T cell receptor beta chains drawn from one sample of a study of a mutant IDH1 vaccine in newly diagnosed glioma. What these receptors recognize is not known. TCRdb's copy holds only in-frame clones and misses some; the assay was immunoSEQ multiplex PCR. The table has around 32,000 clones, 87% seen once. The sample in question was peripheral blood mononuclear cells (PBMCs), obtained from a glioma patient whose treatment included an IDH1 peptide vaccine. These receptor sequences come from a woman aged 40 to 50 with glioma. Some clones in this sample may be carry-over from other donors' samples. CDR3s include the opening cysteine and the closing phenylalanine or tryptophan. The D gene is left open where the match is weak. Size is stated for part of the rows, as once, few or many counts, or as a class when the clone is expanded.

J,D,size,V,CDR3,DNA
TRBJ2-5,-,-,TRBV6-6,CASSYSVEGETQYF,TGTGCCAGCAGTTACTCGGTAGAGGGAGAGACCCAGTACTTC
TRBJ2-7,TRBD2,-,TRBV27,CASSHGLAGDEQYF,TGTGCCAGCAGCCACGGACTAGCGGGAGACGAGCAGTACTTC
TRBJ1-4,TRBD1,-,TRBV2,CASTRDRLPGAKLFF,TGTGCCAGCACTAGGGACAGGCTGCCGGGAGCAAAACTGTTTTTT
TRBJ2-3,TRBD2,-,TRBV5-6,CASMSGGSRTDTQYF,TGTGCCAGTATGAGCGGGGGCTCCCGCACAGATACGCAGTATTTT
TRBJ1-1,-,-,TRBV7-7,CASSLTMNTEAFF,TGTGCTAGCAGCTTAACGATGAACACTGAAGCTTTCTTT
TRBJ2-2,TRBD2,-,TRBV2,CASSEEGLANTGELFF,TGTGCCAGCAGTGAAGAGGGACTAGCGAACACCGGGGAGCTGTTTTTT
TRBJ2-3,-,-,TRBV2,CASGWRGGSTDTQYF,TGTGCCAGCGGGTGGAGGGGGGGAAGCACAGATACGCAGTATTTT
TRBJ2-1,-,-,TRBV7-9,CASAFGDEQFF,TGTGCCAGCGCCTTCGGCGATGAGCAGTTCTTC
TRBJ2-5,-,once,TRBV13,CASSLGLSLGETQYF,TGTGCCAGCAGCTTAGGCCTTTCCCTGGGGGAGACCCAGTACTTC
TRBJ2-7,-,-,TRBV25-1,CASSFSDGVHEQYF,TGTGCCAGCAGTTTTTCCGACGGAGTCCACGAGCAGTACTTC
TRBJ2-7,-,few,TRBV11-3,CASSQEGATEQYF,TGTGCCAGCAGCCAGGAGGGGGCGACCGAGCAGTACTTC
TRBJ1-6,-,-,TRBV7-6,CASSFSGNSPLHF,TGTGCCAGCAGTTTTTCAGGGAATTCACCCCTCCACTTT
TRBJ1-6,TRBD1,-,TRBV15,CATSRDREYSPLHF,TGTGCCACCAGCCGGGACAGGGAGTATTCACCCCTCCACTTT
TRBJ2-3,TRBD2,-,TRBV15,CATCRTSGRKFTDTQYF,TGTGCCACTTGCCGGACTAGCGGGAGGAAATTTACAGATACGCAGTATTTT
TRBJ2-7,TRBD2,-,TRBV29-1,CSVVAAGGYEQYF,TGCAGCGTTGTGGCAGCGGGGGGTTACGAGCAGTACTTC
TRBJ2-7,-,-,TRBV4-2,CASSQAQGHSYEQYF,TGTGCCAGCAGCCAAGCTCAGGGGCATTCCTACGAGCAGTACTTC
TRBJ2-7,-,-,TRBV6-5,CATGQGLSGEQYF,TGTGCCACCGGGCAGGGCCTCTCGGGCGAGCAGTACTTC
TRBJ1-2,TRBD1,-,TRBV11-2,CASSQRQGIYGYTF,TGTGCCAGCAGCCAGCGACAGGGGATCTATGGCTACACCTTC
TRBJ2-7,-,-,TRBV10-3,CAIKESGRPHEQYF,TGTGCCATCAAAGAGAGTGGCAGGCCCCACGAGCAGTACTTC
TRBJ2-7,-,-,TRBV28,CASSLWLAHEQYF,TGTGCCAGCAGTTTATGGCTAGCCCACGAGCAGTACTTC
TRBJ2-3,-,-,TRBV7-8,CASSLAKYTDTQYF,TGTGCCAGCAGCTTAGCGAAGTACACAGATACGCAGTATTTT
TRBJ1-5,-,-,TRBV28,CASVKWGLDQPQHF,TGTGCCAGCGTCAAATGGGGACTAGATCAGCCCCAGCATTTT
TRBJ2-5,-,-,TRBV7-9,CASSLGGRKETQYF,TGTGCCAGCAGCTTAGGGGGGCGGAAAGAGACCCAGTACTTC
TRBJ1-2,-,-,TRBV5-4,CASSPTWSGNYGYTF,TGTGCCAGCAGCCCGACTTGGTCAGGGAACTATGGCTACACCTTC
TRBJ1-1,-,-,TRBV7-2,CASSLDQGRTEAFF,TGTGCCAGCAGCTTAGATCAGGGGCGCACTGAAGCTTTCTTT
TRBJ2-7,-,-,TRBV4-2,CASSQEDSSISYEQYF,TGTGCCAGCAGCCAAGAAGACAGTTCAATCTCCTACGAGCAGTACTTC
TRBJ1-1,-,-,TRBV6-4,CASSAGMVGDTEAFF,TGTGCCAGCAGTGCTGGGATGGTTGGGGACACTGAAGCTTTCTTT
TRBJ1-1,-,-,TRBV23-1,CASRALKVSTEAFF,TGCGCCAGCAGGGCCTTGAAGGTTAGCACTGAAGCTTTCTTT
TRBJ2-3,-,once,TRBV13,CASSLGQGDTQYF,TGTGCCAGCAGCTTGGGCCAGGGAGATACGCAGTATTTT
TRBJ1-1,-,-,TRBV29-1,CSVAPLRRGTDETFF,TGCAGCGTTGCCCCACTGCGGAGAGGGACCGATGAGACTTTCTTT
TRBJ1-2,TRBD1,-,TRBV19,CASSRQGMGYTF,TGTGCCAGTAGTAGACAGGGAATGGGCTACACCTTC
TRBJ2-1,-,-,TRBV6-1,CASSRQRMIGEQFF,TGTGCCAGCAGTCGACAGAGGATGATCGGTGAGCAGTTCTTC
TRBJ2-2,-,-,TRBV7-8,CASSLNSGELFF,TGTGCCAGCAGCTTAAATTCCGGGGAGCTGTTTTTT
TRBJ2-1,-,-,TRBV6-1,CASSPSSEQFF,TGTGCCAGCAGTCCCTCTAGTGAGCAGTTCTTC
TRBJ2-3,TRBD2,-,TRBV10-3,CAIKITARGGRDTQYF,TGTGCCATCAAAATCACTGCGCGGGGGGGCCGGGATACGCAGTATTTT
TRBJ2-7,-,-,TRBV15,CATSRDVRGYEQYF,TGTGCCACCAGCAGAGATGTACGAGGCTACGAGCAGTACTTC
TRBJ2-2,-,-,TRBV29-1,CSVVRTNTGELFF,TGCAGCGTTGTTAGGACGAACACCGGGGAGCTGTTTTTT
TRBJ1-2,TRBD1,-,TRBV28,CASSKPGQGAGYTF,TGTGCCAGCAGCAAACCGGGACAGGGGGCTGGCTACACCTTC
TRBJ1-4,-,-,TRBV5-6,CASSLTISTLNEKLFF,TGTGCCAGCAGCTTGACCATCTCCACTCTTAATGAAAAACTGTTTTTT
TRBJ2-7,-,-,TRBV7-2,CASSPLRGGEQYF,TGTGCCAGCAGCCCCTTAAGGGGGGGCGAGCAGTACTTC
TRBJ1-1,-,-,TRBV6-5,CASSYSGSAFF,TGTGCCAGCAGTTACTCCGGGTCAGCTTTCTTT
TRBJ2-1,-,-,TRBV6-5,CASSPISPLYNEQFF,TGTGCCAGCAGCCCGATATCACCTCTTTACAATGAGCAGTTCTTC
TRBJ2-7,TRBD1,-,TRBV29-1,CSVTGQVVYEQYF,TGCAGCGTTACGGGACAGGTTGTGTACGAGCAGTACTTC
TRBJ1-1,-,-,TRBV19,CASRMGRGTEAFF,TGTGCCAGTAGAATGGGGCGCGGCACTGAAGCTTTCTTT
TRBJ1-2,-,-,TRBV18,CASSLGNMWYTF,TGTGCCAGCTCACTGGGGAATATGTGGTACACCTTC
TRBJ2-7,-,-,TRBV7-9,CASSLGGNYEQYF,TGTGCCAGCAGCTTAGGGGGGAACTACGAGCAGTACTTC
TRBJ2-2,-,-,TRBV19,CASSPSGTGELFF,TGTGCCAGTAGTCCATCGGGGACCGGGGAGCTGTTTTTT
TRBJ1-4,TRBD1,few,TRBV19,CASGYRGNEEKLFF,TGTGCCAGTGGTTACAGGGGAAATGAAGAAAAACTGTTTTTT
TRBJ1-4,TRBD1,-,TRBV4-3,CASSPGDSNEKLFF,TGCGCCAGCAGCCCTGGGGACAGTAATGAAAAACTGTTTTTT
TRBJ1-6,TRBD1,-,TRBV5-1,CASSPGGQGDSPLHF,TGCGCCAGCAGCCCGGGGGGACAGGGGGATTCACCCCTCCACTTT
TRBJ2-6,TRBD1,-,TRBV5-1,CASSSGGTGANVLTF,TGCGCCAGCAGTTCAGGGGGTACTGGGGCCAACGTCCTGACTTTC
TRBJ2-7,TRBD2,-,TRBV7-9,CASSPGGNYEQYF,TGTGCCAGCAGCCCGGGGGGAAACTACGAGCAGTACTTC
TRBJ1-2,-,medium-sized,TRBV6-4,CASSESGVYGYTF,TGTGCCAGCAGTGAGTCGGGAGTCTATGGCTACACCTTC
TRBJ2-7,-,-,TRBV21-1,CASSSHRGQGASEQYF,TGTGCCAGCAGCTCCCACCGGGGACAGGGGGCCTCCGAGCAGTACTTC
TRBJ2-1,-,-,TRBV11-3,CASSPRDSGGNEQFF,TGTGCCAGCAGCCCCCGGGACTCAGGAGGAAATGAGCAGTTCTTC
TRBJ1-3,TRBD1,-,TRBV7-9,CASSFLTGTGGVGNTIYF,TGTGCCAGCAGCTTCTTAACCGGGACAGGCGGAGTAGGAAACACCATATATTTT
TRBJ1-1,-,-,TRBV5-1,CASSLRQGASNTEAFF,TGCGCCAGCAGCTTGCGGCAGGGCGCGAGCAACACTGAAGCTTTCTTT